The 3 T cell receptor beta chains given below trace back to one sample, sequenced in a study of TIL therapy for anti-PD-1-resistant metastatic lung cancer. Stated time point: pre-treatment sample, taken before nivolumab and TIL therapy. This was the immunoSEQ v3 assay. Here immunoSEQ multiplex PCR was the method, and the copy in TCRdb shows in-frame clones only, minus some. The sample records about 17,000 clones, 83% being singletons. The material was blood, obtained at baseline. These receptors were collected from a person aged 25 to 79 with non-small cell lung cancer.

The chain joins TRBV4-2 to TRBJ2-1; 11 nucleotides agree with TRBD2. CDR1 LGHNA and CDR2 YNFKEQ come from the germline V gene. V lost 3 bases and J lost 0; bases outside the gene matches: 10. The CDR3 length is 19 residues. The CDR3 DNA is TGTGCCAGCAGCCAGGCGACTAGCGGGGAAGGGAGCTCCTACAATGAGCAGTTCTTC. This gives the protein CASSQATSGEGSSYNEQFF.

This chain connects TRBV27 to TRBJ1-1; D is possibly TRBD1 (6 bases). V was shortened by 2 bases and J by 10 bases, with 14 bases between the two germline ends. Germline V gives CDR1 MNHEY, CDR2 SMNVEV (reference sequence). The CDR3 totals 13 residues. The CDR3 DNA follows: TGTGCCAGCAGTTTAAACAGGGAGGCTAGAGCTTTCTTT. Residues: CASSLNREARAFF.

This clone was picked up a small number of times. The chain links TRBV5-5 to TRBJ1-3, with D possibly TRBD1 on 5 matching bases. Trimming shortened V by 2 bases and J by 7 bases, and 19 bases separated the two germline ends. CDR3 size: 16 residues. In germline, CDR1 is SGHKS, CDR2 YYEKEE (reference sequence). CDR3 bases: TGTGCCAGCAGCTTTTCAGGGCCCTCTTTCGGGAACACCATATATTTT. Encoded protein: CASSFSGPSFGNTIYF.